One T cell receptor (beta chain) is described in this entry. The record originates from a study of blood T cell repertoires in COVID-19. The table came from immunoSEQ multiplex PCR; TCRdb's copy has only in-frame clones and leaves some out. Here the sample spans around 320,000 clones, around 89% being singletons. Germline CDR1 is ENHRY and CDR2 is SYGVKD. V was clipped by 4 bases and J by 2 bases, with 11 bases between them. This CDR3 is built from 14 residues. This chain uses TRBV10-3 with TRBJ1-1, with D maybe TRBD1 (6 bases). Sequencing was carried out using peripheral blood. This clonotype originated in a woman aged 30 to 39 who had recovered from COVID-19. CDR3 nucleotide sequence: TGTGCCATCAGTGGGCAGGGGTTCAACACTGAAGCTTTCTTT. Its translation is CAISGQGFNTEAFF.